This TCR beta chain was sequenced during a study of T-cell reconstitution after alpha-beta-depleted transplantation in children. Overall study results and limits: Reportedly, roughly two months post-transplant, alpha-beta T cells arose from several hundred expanded graft clones. T-cell numbers and diversity one year post-transplant derived largely from freshly generated T cells.

For this clonotype: Its antigen remains unidentified.

TCRbeta library construction was performed incorporating unique molecular identifiers. TCRdb reanalysed the PCR reads using MiXCR and keeps one entry per CDR3 protein. The profile covers 250,000 to 300,000 distinct CDR3 sequences, with 6% to 10% appearing a single time and around 9.8% taken by the ten largest. CDR1 is SEHNR, CDR2 FQNEAQ, per germline (reference sequence). Trimming removed 5 bases from V and 6 bases from J, with 7 bases in between. The CDR3 has 12 amino acids. The receptor's source is a female patient aged 2-9 years who had a stem cell transplant for Fanconi anemia, so the T cells may come from the graft donor. The source material was peripheral blood, sampled 360 days after TCRalphabeta/CD19-depleted stem cell transplant. V and J are TRBV7-9 and TRBJ2-2; D is uncertain. The CDR3 sequence: CASSLPPGELFF. In DNA, the CDR3 is TGTGCCAGCAGCCTCCCCCCCGGGGAGCTGTTTTTT. The entire variable domain, with the rest obtained from reference TRBV7-9 and TRBJ2-2, is as follows: DTGVSQNPRHKITKRGQNVTFRCDPISEHNRLYWYRQTLGQGPEFLTYFQNEAQLEKSRLLSDRFSAERPKGSFSTLEIQRTEQGDSAMYLCASSLPPGELFFGEGSRLTVL.